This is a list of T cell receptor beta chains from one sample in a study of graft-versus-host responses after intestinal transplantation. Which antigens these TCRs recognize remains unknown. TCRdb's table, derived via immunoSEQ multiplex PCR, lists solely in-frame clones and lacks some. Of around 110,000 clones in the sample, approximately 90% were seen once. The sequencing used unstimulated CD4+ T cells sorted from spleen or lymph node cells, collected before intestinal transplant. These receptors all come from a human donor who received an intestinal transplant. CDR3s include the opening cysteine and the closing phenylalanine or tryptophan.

CASSLDPAQPQHF	TRBV11-2
CASSPDSNNSPLHF	TRBV18
CASSHLRGGNTEAFF	TRBV4-1
CASSSDSTYNEQFF	TRBV7-3
CASSESGQPTDTQYF	TRBV10-1
CASSEEGDSPLHF	TRBV2
CASSLQGNQPQHF	TRBV11-2
CASSSWTGSNYGYTF	TRBV11-2
CASSLALGLNTEAFF	TRBV11-1
CASSHAQGQARNEQYF	TRBV5-1
CASNYPGGVRLNEQFF	TRBV6-6
CASSPPHREEETQYF	TRBV7-2
CASSDRTSGRTDTQYF	TRBV9
CASSSERPGQGRHNEQFF	TRBV7-8
CASSDPASGRANEQFF	TRBV2
CASSIGGGPVTDTQYF	TRBV19
CASSLYSRSYEQYF	TRBV7-9
CASSADMNTEAFF	TRBV5-1
CASSQRLAGGTGELFF	TRBV7-2
CASSPRGGITNEKLFF	TRBV7-6
CASSLAPSGTGETQYF	TRBV4-1
CASSAGTGLGYTF	TRBV5-1
CASSPRWSATNEKLFF	TRBV27
CATSRPSGGEGIQYF	TRBV15
CASSPTGGPPEQYF	TRBV18
CASSLRAPNTGELFF	TRBV7-2
CASTRTGGANIQYF	TRBV6-6
CASSSGQGAQRYGYTF	TRBV5-4
CASRGLSGELFF	TRBV6-1
CASSLDHTIFTGELFF	TRBV7-2
CASSLFRETDTQYF	TRBV5-1
CASSQVFSDTGELFF	TRBV4-1
CASSRPQDHQGDTQYF	TRBV7-9
CASSHGLAGSTDTQYF	TRBV28
CASILQGVQNEKLFF	TRBV2
CASSADRGRNYGYTF	TRBV6-1